The 27 T cell receptor beta chains given below trace back to one sample, sequenced in a study of T cell responses to AZD1222 COVID-19 vaccine. Only in-frame clones appear in the TCRdb table, and some are missing; sequencing was by immunoSEQ multiplex PCR. The sample comprises 150,000 to 200,000 clones, 94% of which are singletons, and about 0.6% rests with the top ten. Sample: peripheral blood, taken on day 0 of AZD1222 vaccination. The receptors were gathered from an adult in good health.

V is TRBV5-1 and J is TRBJ1-1; 8 bases agree with TRBD1. The CDR3 is made up of 16 amino acids. The germline V gene has CDR1 SGHRS and CDR2 YFSETQ. V gave up 2 bases and J gave up 10 bases; unmatched junction bases: 16. For the CDR3, the DNA is TGCGCCAGCAGCTTTGACAGGGGAGGGCAAAAGGGAATAGCTTTCTTT. It translates to CASSFDRGGQKGIAFF.

The chain joins TRBV14 to TRBJ1-4; no clear D gene. This CDR3 has 14 residues. Germline CDR1 and CDR2: SGHDN and FVKESK. V shed 4 bases and J shed 11 bases, with 17 bases lying between them. The CDR3 bases are TGTGCCAGCAGCCGACCACCACCAGGACGCAAACTGTTTTTT. Protein product: CASSRPPPGRKLFF.

The chain links TRBV7-9 to TRBJ2-5; 9 bases line up with TRBD2. The CDR3 loop spans 17 amino acids. The V gene end was trimmed by 1 base and the J gene end by 5 bases; junction bases not matched to a gene: 11. The V gene's germline CDR1 is SEHNR and CDR2 FQNEAQ (reference sequence). CDR3 loop: CASSLGLREGTGETQYF. CDR3 DNA sequence: TGTGCCAGCAGCTTAGGTTTGCGGGAGGGTACGGGTGAGACCCAGTACTTC.

The chain joins TRBV5-1 to TRBJ2-7, with D perhaps assigned TRBD1 or TRBD2 (5 bases each). CDR1 SGHRS and CDR2 YFSETQ come from the germline V gene. V was clipped by 0 bases and J by 1 base, with 11 bases between them. This CDR3 has 15 residues. The CDR3: CASSLEGTLSYEQYF. In DNA, the CDR3 is TGCGCCAGCAGCTTGGAGGGGACCCTTTCCTACGAGCAGTACTTC.

V usage is TRBV10-3 and J usage is TRBJ1-1; D unclear. The germline CDR1 and CDR2 sequences are ENHRY and SYGVKD. This CDR3 region has 14 residues. Trimming pared 0 bases from V and 3 bases from J, leaving 8 bases between. The CDR3 loop reads CAISESTPDTEAFF. In nucleotides, the CDR3 is TGTGCCATCAGTGAGTCGACTCCGGACACTGAAGCTTTCTTT.

The chain carries TRBV28 and TRBJ2-3; 16 bases are shared with TRBD2. The J segment lost 2 bases and the V segment lost 8 bases, leaving 7 bases of the junction unmatched. CDR1 and CDR2 (germline): MDHEN, SYDVKM. CDR3 size: 17 residues. The CDR3 bases are TGTGCCAGCGGGACTAGCGGGAGGGCCGGAATCACAGATACGCAGTATTTT. Protein sequence: CASGTSGRAGITDTQYF.

The genes are TRBV4-1 and TRBJ2-1, with TRBD2 matching 11 bases. V dropped 4 bases and J dropped 9; count of bases not matched to a gene: 8. CDR1 is MGHRA and CDR2 is YSYEKL in the germline V gene. The CDR3 consists of 15 residues. CDR3 loop: CASSPLAGGVGEQFF. The CDR3 DNA reads TGCGCCAGCAGCCCTCTAGCGGGAGGAGTGGGTGAGCAGTTCTTC.

The rearrangement uses TRBV25-1 and TRBJ1-1; D not certain. V shed 10 bases and J shed 1 base, with 10 bases lying between them. The CDR3 is 12 amino acids. Germline lookup yields CDR1 MGHDK and CDR2 SYGVNS. The CDR3 loop is CATLAENTEAFF. CDR3 nucleotide sequence: TGTGCCACCTTGGCGGAGAACACTGAAGCTTTCTTT.

V and J are TRBV7-6 and TRBJ2-1, with D perhaps assigned TRBD1 or TRBD2 (5 bases each). Trimming shortened V by 5 bases and J by 7 bases, and 15 bases separated the two germline ends. CDR1 SGHVS and CDR2 FNYEAQ come from the germline V gene. The CDR3 is made up of 14 amino acids. The CDR3 spells CASSAVGGDNEQFF. CDR3 in DNA: TGTGCCAGCAGCGCCGTTGGGGGAGATAATGAGCAGTTCTTC.

This sequence joins TRBV12-3 or TRBV12-4 and TRBJ1-5; D not resolved. This CDR3 region has 12 residues. Trimming took 7 bases from V and 6 from J, leaving 10 bases between them. CDR3 residues: CASTRESQPQHF. The CDR3 DNA reads as TGTGCCAGCACTCGCGAGAGTCAGCCCCAGCATTTT.

The genes are TRBV12-3 or TRBV12-4 and TRBJ2-5; 7 positions agree with TRBD1. The ends lost 6 bases at V and 4 bases at J; junction bases unmatched: 5. The CDR3 extends over 13 amino acids. CDR3 sequence: CASSSGTVETQYF. In DNA, the CDR3 is TGTGCCAGCAGCTCCGGGACAGTAGAGACCCAGTACTTC.

This chain uses TRBV5-6 with TRBJ2-3; tentatively, D is TRBD2 (7 bases). CDR3 length equals 15 residues. Germline V lookup: CDR1 SGHDT, CDR2 YYEEEE. The germline V and J ends were trimmed by 4 bases and 3 bases, with 15 bases remaining between them. CDR3 bases: TGTGCCAGCAGCCCGGGGGGCAGATCAACAGATACGCAGTATTTT. Translated: CASSPGGRSTDTQYF.

The chain combines TRBV19 with TRBJ1-4; 9 bases align to TRBD1. This CDR3 contains 14 residues. CDR1 and CDR2 from the germline V gene are LNHDA and SQIVND (reference sequence). Trimming at V came to 5 bases and at J to 11 bases, leaving 9 bases not matched to a gene. The CDR3 sequence is CASSADRGPGKLFF. The DNA for the CDR3 is TGTGCCAGTAGTGCGGACAGGGGACCCGGGAAACTGTTTTTT. Drawing the rest from reference TRBV19 and TRBJ1-4, the complete variable domain is DGGITQSPKYLFRKEGQNVTLSCEQNLNHDAMYWYRQDPGQGLRLIYYSQIVNDFQKGDIAEGYSVSREKKESFPLTVTSAQKNPTAFYLCASSADRGPGKLFFGSGTQLSVL.

A few counts support this clone. For the CDR3, the DNA is TGCGCCAGCAGCCCTGGGGCGGGACGGAGCTCCTACGAGCAGTACTTC. Its translation is CASSPGAGRSSYEQYF. The J gene is TRBJ2-7, the V gene TRBV4-1; possible D gene TRBD2, 6 bases. V shed 4 bases and J shed 0 bases, with 16 bases lying between them. From germline, CDR1 is MGHRA and CDR2 YSYEKL. This CDR3 has 16 amino acids.

The chain joins TRBV19 to TRBJ2-5; 8 nucleotides line up with TRBD2. CDR1 and CDR2 (germline): LNHDA, SQIVND (reference sequence). CDR3 size: 16 residues. J lost 1 base, V lost 4 bases, and 8 bases had no gene match. The CDR3 protein is CASSTITGTSQETQYF. The CDR3 DNA follows: TGTGCCAGTAGTACAATCACAGGGACTAGCCAAGAGACCCAGTACTTC. Full variable domain (outside the CDR3, taken from reference TRBV19 and TRBJ2-5): DGGITQSPKYLFRKEGQNVTLSCEQNLNHDAMYWYRQDPGQGLRLIYYSQIVNDFQKGDIAEGYSVSREKKESFPLTVTSAQKNPTAFYLCASSTITGTSQETQYFGPGTRLLVL.

The chain employs TRBV13 and TRBJ2-2; 8 bases are a match to TRBD2. The CDR3 has 20 amino acids. J gave up 4 bases and V 2 bases, and 18 bases lay outside the gene matches. Germline V gene sequence: CDR1 PRHDT, CDR2 FYEKMQ (reference sequence). The CDR3 DNA is TGTGCCAGCAGCTTAATTAATAGACTAGCGCGAGGCCCGGGCACCGGGGAGCTGTTTTTT. Protein: CASSLINRLARGPGTGELFF.

The chain couples TRBV12-5 to TRBJ2-7, with 10 nucleotides matching TRBD1. The germline V gene encodes CDR1 LGHNT and CDR2 FRNRAP. The trim removed 6 bases at V and 5 bases at J, leaving 7 bases unmatched. The CDR3 extends over 14 amino acids. CDR3 protein: CASGPPGQGNEQYF. The CDR3 DNA reads TGTGCTAGTGGGCCCCCGGGACAGGGGAACGAGCAGTACTTC.

The gene calls are TRBV9 and TRBJ2-3; 10 bases line up with TRBD2. Germline V CDR1 and CDR2: SGDLS, YYNGEE. V trimming: 0 bases; J trimming: 4 bases; junction bases outside the gene matches: 8. The CDR3 contains 17 residues. The CDR3 reads CASSVGASGSVPDTQYF. The CDR3 DNA follows: TGTGCCAGCAGCGTAGGGGCTAGCGGGAGTGTGCCAGATACGCAGTATTTT.

On this clone: Within the sample, other DNA sequences also encode this same CDR3. This chain links TRBV4-1 with TRBJ1-5; TRBD1 is a possible D gene (5 bases). This CDR3 is built from 15 residues. Germline V gene data show CDR1 as MGHRA and CDR2 as YSYEKL. V was trimmed by 0 bases and J by 1 base, leaving 7 bases between them. In DNA form, the CDR3 reads TGCGCCAGCAGCCAAGATGGGGGAAGCAATCAGCCCCAGCATTTT. Translated: CASSQDGGSNQPQHF.

The chain joins TRBV7-9 to TRBJ1-1, with D unresolved. The V gene's germline CDR1 is SEHNR and CDR2 FQNEAQ (reference sequence). V was shortened by 1 base and J by 9 bases, with 9 bases between the two germline ends. The CDR3 length is 12 residues. The CDR3 DNA is TGTGCCAGCAGCTTAGAGGGCAGTAAAGCTTTCTTT. Amino acids: CASSLEGSKAFF.

V and J are TRBV7-8 and TRBJ1-6; D might be TRBD1 (6 bases). The length of the CDR3 is 15 residues. Per germline, CDR1 SGHVS and CDR2 FQNEAQ. Trimming removed 1 base at V and 7 bases at J, with 11 bases between. The CDR3 is CASSLDRVLNSPLHF. The DNA for the CDR3 is TGTGCCAGCAGCTTAGACAGGGTCTTGAATTCACCCCTCCACTTT.

The V call is TRBV27, the J call TRBJ2-1, with no clear D. This CDR3 spans 13 amino acids. With 8 bases removed from V and 8 bases from J, the gap between germline ends came to 16 bases. The germline V gene has CDR1 MNHEY and CDR2 SMNVEV (reference sequence). The CDR3 loop reads CASGSMAADEQFF. The DNA of the CDR3 is TGTGCCAGCGGGTCTATGGCCGCGGATGAGCAGTTCTTC.

The V gene is TRBV19, the J gene TRBJ2-2, with D maybe TRBD1 (5 bases). Looked up from germline, CDR1 is LNHDA and CDR2 is SQIVND (reference sequence). The CDR3 sequence is 13 residues long. Between the trimmed V and J ends, which lost 6 bases and 3 bases, there was a span of 8 bases. The CDR3 here is CASSPRDTGELFF. As DNA, the CDR3 is TGTGCCAGTAGCCCCAGGGACACCGGGGAGCTGTTTTTT. The full variable domain, with the rest looked up from reference TRBV19 and TRBJ2-2, is DGGITQSPKYLFRKEGQNVTLSCEQNLNHDAMYWYRQDPGQGLRLIYYSQIVNDFQKGDIAEGYSVSREKKESFPLTVTSAQKNPTAFYLCASSPRDTGELFFGEGSRLTVL.

The J gene is TRBJ2-1, the V gene TRBV5-5, with D unresolved. Germline CDR1 SGHKS, CDR2 YYEKEE (reference sequence). The CDR3 totals 13 residues. V was trimmed by 4 bases and J by 7 bases, leaving 12 bases between them. CDR3 nucleotide sequence: TGTGCCAGCAGCACCCCCCTCGGGAATGAGCAGTTCTTC. Its translation is CASSTPLGNEQFF.

This chain connects TRBV29-1 to TRBJ1-2, with D hard to call. Deletions cut 4 bases from V and 5 bases from J, with 11 bases between. CDR1 is SQVTM, CDR2 ANQGSEA, per germline. This CDR3 region has 12 residues. The chain's CDR3 is CSVGDKAYGYTF. As DNA, the CDR3 is TGCAGCGTTGGGGATAAGGCGTATGGCTACACCTTC.

The genes are TRBV9 and TRBJ2-7; D not certain. CDR1 and CDR2 from the germline V gene are SGDLS and YYNGEE. The CDR3 is made up of 13 amino acids. Trimming removed 3 bases at V and 1 base at J, with 8 bases between. CDR3 nucleotides: TGTGCCAGCAGCGGAGACATATCCTACGAGCAGTACTTC. Residues: CASSGDISYEQYF.

CDR3 coding DNA: TGCGCCAGCAGCCAAGAAAGGGGTATGAACACTGAAGCTTTCTTT. Translation: CASSQERGMNTEAFF. The gene calls are TRBV4-1 and TRBJ1-1, with D possibly being TRBD1 (5 bases). The CDR3 loop spans 15 amino acids. Deletions cut 0 bases from V and 0 bases from J, with 8 bases between. Germline assignment: CDR1 MGHRA and CDR2 YSYEKL.